This note documents a single T cell receptor beta chain sequence. It lacks a known antigen. Qualities for individual bases were not recorded, and no much larger clone is one base off. Trimmed from V: 0 bases; trimmed from J: 2 bases; junction bases lacking a gene match: 3. Reading from cysteine to phenylalanine, the CDR3 counts 16 amino acids. The entry retains the CDR3 DNA only, 48 bases that are in frame from base 1. The germline V gene (reference sequence) provides CDR1 SEHNR and CDR2 FQNEAQ. TCRbeta CDR3 regions were amplified from genomic DNA using the immunoSEQ Assay, a bias-controlled multiplex PCR. The authors' pipeline ran thus. The number of nucleated cells in each sample was estimated by amplification of reference gene primers within the assay. Sequence reads were collapsed and filtered to measure the absolute abundance of every unique TCRbeta CDR3 rearrangement. For each sample, productive Simpson clonality was calculated as the square root of Simpson's diversity index over productive rearrangements. In TCRdb, the immuneACCESS table is reduced to in-frame sequences with V and J assigned. These tables do not hold every clone; where another copy was compared, an unresolved V gene accounts for under half, and the others remain unexplained. The V and J calls and clone size were taken over from that table, and D and trimming were inferred from the DNA. The sample includes around 260,000 clones, with under 90% observed a single time. The ten largest account for 4.2% of the sample.

Each collaborating institution followed its own protocols to collect whole blood in K2EDTA tubes. Collaborator samples were shipped for TCRbeta analysis as frozen whole blood, isolated PBMCs, or DNA extracted from either sample type. This entry is derived from a study of blood T cell repertoires in COVID-19 (TCRdb year 2020). Notes on the research overall: Collaborator samples came from the United States, Italy and Spain and covered acute and convalescent phases of COVID-19. A freely available public database, intended as a resource for researchers studying the immune response to SARS-CoV-2, is where the repertoires were released. Subjects who had been exposed to COVID-19, were actively infected with it, or had recovered from it provided the deeply sampled blood TCRbeta repertoires that made up the dataset. The material from the prospective study consisted of cDNA or gDNA derived from T cells, B-cell-depleted T cells, or PBMCs. HLA class I and class II types, where available, came from metadata supplied by the sample provider rather than from assay-based typing. Sample metadata almost always included a de-identified subject ID, COVID-19 status, age in years and sex. Samples came from the ongoing ImmuneRACE study (first 160 participants) plus 1,254 subjects from 6 global collaborators.

The investigation overall reported the following: The quantity of clinical and demographic metadata differed by source and by participant and was supplied without curation.

This TCR was sampled from a man between 60 and 70 years old with acute or convalescent COVID-19. The chain is assembled from TRBV7-9 and TRBJ2-2, with 7 middle bases fitting TRBD1. Input material: peripheral blood. The CDR3 has the sequence CASSLAGTVNTGELFF. The sequence in DNA is TGTGCCAGCAGCTTAGCCGGGACAGTCAACACCGGGGAGCTGTTTTTT.